Given below is one TCR beta chain in context. Its matching antigen is unknown. CDR3 length: 13 residues. Between the trimmed V and J ends, which lost 2 bases and 2 bases, there was a span of 7 bases. CDR1 is MNHEY, CDR2 SVGAGI, per germline. The data belong to a study of T cell responses to AZD1222 COVID-19 vaccine. Measured with immunoSEQ multiplex PCR; TCRdb has only the in-frame clones, and not every one. The sample records about 200,000 clones, around 88% being singletons. Study-level findings and limits: Targeting of unmutated variant regions was reportedly seen in nearly half of spike-specific TCRs. Clonal diversity was possibly underestimated, and the donors were mostly white British, with more females. Repertoire sampling happened only post peak T cell response.

The rearrangement joins TRBV6-5 to TRBJ2-7; either TRBD1 or TRBD2 may supply D (5 bases each). The specimen comprised peripheral blood, sampled on day 0 of AZD1222 vaccination. The receptor's source is an adult in good health. The CDR3 loop is CASSYGGTYEQYF. In nucleotides, the CDR3 is TGTGCCAGCAGTTACGGGGGAACCTACGAGCAGTACTTC.